Each of the 21 T cell receptor beta chains below was sequenced from the same sample in a study of T cells in localized non-small cell lung cancer. The protocol was immunoSEQ multiplex PCR, while the TCRdb copy is restricted to in-frame clones and leaves out a portion. Of several thousand clones listed, over 85% are singletons. Sample: peripheral blood, taken before any cancer treatment. The source is a female donor older than 55 with stage II squamous cell lung carcinoma.

The DNA of the CDR3 is TGTGCCAGCAGCCCGACGACCGGACAGGGAACACGACCCCAGCATTTT. Translation gives CASSPTTGQGTRPQHF. V and J are TRBV6-6 and TRBJ1-5; 8 bases line up with TRBD1. The CDR3 length is 16 residues. The germline gives CDR1 MNHNY, CDR2 SVGAGI (reference sequence). V gave up 6 bases and J gave up 10 bases; unmatched junction bases: 17.

This chain uses TRBV10-1 with TRBJ2-2; no clear D gene. The CDR3 spans 12 residues. Germline V gene sequence: CDR1 WNHNN, CDR2 SYGVQD (reference sequence). V lost 4 bases and J 6 bases, leaving 6 bases between the germline ends. The DNA for the CDR3 is TGCGCCAGCAGTGGCGGCCCCGGGGAGCTGTTTTTT. Its translation: CASSGGPGELFF.

The chain employs TRBV4-1 and TRBJ1-1, with 7 bases matching TRBD1. Germline lookup yields CDR1 MGHRA and CDR2 YSYEKL. The J segment lost 6 bases and the V segment lost 1 base, leaving 5 bases of the junction unmatched. CDR3 length: 14 amino acids. The CDR3 loop reads CASSQGGQVPEAFF. The CDR3, as DNA: TGCGCCAGCAGCCAAGGTGGACAGGTTCCTGAAGCTTTCTTT.

This clone occurred a few times. The chain combines TRBV2 with TRBJ1-5; 11 bases align to TRBD1. This CDR3 region has 15 residues. With 1 base clipped from V and 4 bases from J, the junction kept 0 bases outside the gene matches. CDR1 SNHLY and CDR2 FYNNEI come from the germline V gene. The CDR3 spells CASSEGDRGNQPQHF. For the CDR3, the DNA is TGTGCCAGCAGTGAAGGGGACAGGGGGAATCAGCCCCAGCATTTT.

This rearrangement joins TRBV19 to TRBJ2-3; maybe TRBD2 (6 bases). This CDR3 spans 15 amino acids. Between the trimmed V and J ends, which lost 1 base and 4 bases, there was a span of 12 bases. CDR1 LNHDA and CDR2 SQIVND come from the germline V gene (reference sequence). The CDR3 DNA sequence: TGTGCCAGTAGTATAGCGGGAGCAGGCGCAGATACGCAGTATTTT. The encoded protein is CASSIAGAGADTQYF. Together with reference TRBV19 and TRBJ2-3, the CDR3 gives the full variable domain: DGGITQSPKYLFRKEGQNVTLSCEQNLNHDAMYWYRQDPGQGLRLIYYSQIVNDFQKGDIAEGYSVSREKKESFPLTVTSAQKNPTAFYLCASSIAGAGADTQYFGPGTRLTVL.

This chain uses TRBV11-2 with TRBJ2-7, with unresolved D. CDR1 is SGHAT, CDR2 FQNNGV, per germline. This CDR3 has 11 residues. Trimming took off 4 bases at V and 3 bases at J, with 4 bases between the two ends. DNA of the CDR3: TGTGCCAGCAGCTACGGCTACGAGCAGTACTTC. It codes for CASSYGYEQYF.

This clone was detected a few times. Its ends do not fully match the called genes, so a read error is possible. The chain is built from TRBV7-2 and TRBJ2-7, with 7 bases lining up with TRBD2. The CDR3 is 13 amino acids. The germline V gene encodes CDR1 SGHTA and CDR2 FQGNSA. The CDR3, as DNA: TGTGCCAGCAGCATAGCGGGTCTCTACGAGCAGTACTTC. It specifies CASSIAGLYEQYF.

V gene TRBV6-6 combines with J gene TRBJ2-1; possible D gene TRBD1, 5 bases. Germline V gene data show CDR1 as MNHNY and CDR2 as SVGAGI (reference sequence). The V end was cut by 3 bases, the J end by 8 bases, with 8 bases between. This CDR3 spans 12 amino acids. The chain's CDR3 is CASSYRRDEQFF. The CDR3, as DNA: TGTGCCAGCAGTTATCGCAGGGATGAGCAGTTCTTC.

The chain joins TRBV5-1 to TRBJ1-2; D is perhaps TRBD1 (5 bases). The CDR3 spans 12 residues. Trimming shortened V by 2 bases and J by 7 bases, and 9 bases separated the two germline ends. Germline-derived CDR1 and CDR2 are SGHRS and YFSETQ. CDR3 bases: TGCGCCAGCAGCTTAGACGGGGGTGGCTACACCTTC. This translates into CASSLDGGGYTF.

Points on this clone: The same CDR3 also results from other DNA sequences found in this sample. DNA of the CDR3: TGTGCCAGCAGCCCCAGCTCCTATAATTCACCCCTCCACTTT. Amino acid sequence: CASSPSSYNSPLHF. The chain couples TRBV27 to TRBJ1-6; no reliable D call. Germline-derived CDR1 and CDR2 are MNHEY and SMNVEV (reference sequence). Trimming took 6 bases from V and 0 from J, leaving 6 bases between them. The CDR3 contains 14 residues.

The DNA of the CDR3 is TGTGCCAGCTCACCACTAAAGGAGACCCAGTACTTC. Its translation is CASSPLKETQYF. The rearrangement links TRBV18 to TRBJ2-5; D gene unclear. The CDR3 runs to 12 residues. The germline V gene encodes CDR1 KGHSH and CDR2 LQKENI. V was trimmed by 1 base and J by 5 bases, leaving 5 bases between them.

This clone was recorded only once. V is TRBV14 and J is TRBJ2-3, with 13 bases matching TRBD2. The CDR3 contains 18 residues. J lost 8 bases, V lost 1 base, and 12 bases had no gene match. From germline, CDR1 is SGHDN and CDR2 FVKESK. The CDR3 reads CASSQGRTSGGAQGTQYF. CDR3 DNA: TGTGCCAGCAGCCAAGGTAGAACTAGCGGGGGGGCACAGGGTACGCAGTATTTT.

This clone was seen just once. The chain uses TRBV9 and TRBJ1-5; the D gene is possibly TRBD1 (5 bases). Trimming left V 0 bases short and J 7 bases short, with 11 bases between. Germline CDR1 reads SGDLS; CDR2 reads YYNGEE. This CDR3 spans 14 amino acids. For the CDR3, the DNA is TGTGCCAGCAGCGTAGAGGGGTCCCGCCAGCCCCAGCATTTT. It encodes CASSVEGSRQPQHF.

This sequence joins TRBV7-2 and TRBJ2-5, with D tentatively TRBD2 (6 bases). The V end was cut by 3 bases, the J end by 2 bases, with 10 bases between. The CDR3 consists of 14 residues. Per the germline V gene, CDR1 is SGHTA and CDR2 is FQGNSA. The CDR3 nucleotides read TGTGCCAGCAGCTTCCAGGGACTTCAAGAGACCCAGTACTTC. Translating gives CASSFQGLQETQYF.

The CDR3 DNA reads as TGCGCCAGCAGCTTGGCGGGGGCCAGCTCCTACAATGAGCAGTTCTTC. Its protein is CASSLAGASSYNEQFF. This sequence joins TRBV5-1 and TRBJ2-1; perhaps D is TRBD1 or TRBD2 (6 bases each). The V end lost 0 bases, the J end lost 0 bases, and 10 bases lay between the germline ends. CDR1 is SGHRS, CDR2 YFSETQ, per germline. The CDR3 loop spans 16 amino acids.

This chain uses TRBV15 with TRBJ1-4, with TRBD1 as a possible D gene (6 bases). Germline values: CDR1 LNHNV, CDR2 YYDKDF (reference sequence). Trimming removed 0 bases at V and 8 bases at J, with 13 bases between. This CDR3 comprises 15 residues. This CDR3 is CATSRERSGEEKLFF. Written as DNA, the CDR3 is TGTGCCACCAGCAGAGAACGGTCAGGGGAGGAAAAACTGTTTTTT.

The chain employs TRBV11-2 and TRBJ2-7; D is undetermined. Germline CDR1 reads SGHAT; CDR2 reads FQNNGV. V was cut by 3 bases and J by 3 bases, with 9 bases left in between. The CDR3 consists of 13 residues. CDR3 in DNA: TGTGCCAGCAGCTTCCTGGCCCACTACGAGCAGTACTTC. It is translated as CASSFLAHYEQYF.

In DNA, the CDR3 is TGTGCCAGCAGACGCGGCAGCTCTGGAAACACCATATATTTT. It specifies CASRRGSSGNTIYF. The chain couples TRBV2 to TRBJ1-3, with no clear D. V was trimmed by 6 bases and J by 0 bases, leaving 9 bases between them. The CDR3 spans 14 residues. CDR1 SNHLY and CDR2 FYNNEI come from the germline V gene.

A note on this clone: One junction end disagrees with the germline gene, perhaps due to a read error. The V gene is TRBV6-5, the J gene TRBJ1-1; unclear D gene. The CDR3 spans 16 residues. Germline V gene sequence: CDR1 MNHEY, CDR2 SVGAGI. The CDR3 DNA reads as TGTGCCAGCAGTTACTCGAATAGGGCCCAGAACGCTGAAGCTTTCTTT. Translating gives CASSYSNRAQNAEAFF.

V usage is TRBV18 and J usage is TRBJ1-4, with D perhaps TRBD1 (5 bases). CDR1 is KGHSH and CDR2 is LQKENI in the germline V gene. The CDR3 is 18 amino acids. Trimming left V 1 base short and J 2 bases short, with 17 bases between. The CDR3 DNA reads as TGTGCCAGCTCACCACGTACGGAGAGCGGGGGGACTAATGAAAAACTGTTTTTT. Protein product: CASSPRTESGGTNEKLFF.

This chain uses TRBV9 with TRBJ2-5, with D possibly being TRBD2 (6 bases). CDR1 and CDR2 (germline): SGDLS, YYNGEE. The ends were cut back, 3 bases at V and 7 bases at J, with 25 bases in the middle. CDR3 size: 17 residues. The CDR3 here is CASSELGWTTSRATQYF. CDR3 DNA sequence: TGTGCCAGCAGCGAACTCGGGTGGACTACCTCAAGAGCGACCCAGTACTTC.